The T cell receptor (beta chain) under discussion was sequenced for a study of blood T cell repertoires in COVID-19. In the study overall: COVID-19 samples from acute and convalescent phases originated in the United States, Italy and Spain. T cells, B-cell-depleted T cells, or PBMCs supplied cDNA or gDNA.

In its sample, this clone was seen a few times. In the study's own analysis: For nucleated cells, counts were estimated from reference gene primer amplification. Using immunoSEQ multiplex PCR, the repertoire was profiled, and TCRdb retains in-frame clones only, with some absent. That table is the source of V, J and clone size, and D and trimming were worked out from the DNA. Among 200,000 to 300,000 clones listed, 85% to 90% were seen once. This receptor was identified in a woman between 65 and 79 years old with active or convalescent COVID-19. The specimen sequenced was peripheral blood.

CDR3 residues: CASSLPWGLQSPLHF. Written as DNA, the CDR3 is TGTGCCAGCAGTTTGCCATGGGGGCTACAATCACCCCTCCACTTT. This rearrangement joins TRBV28 to TRBJ1-6, with D maybe TRBD1 (6 bases). The CDR3 extends over 15 amino acids. Germline-derived CDR1 and CDR2 are MDHEN and SYDVKM. V lost 3 bases and J lost 10, with 16 bases in between.